Listed here is a single T cell receptor (beta chain). Germline V CDR1 and CDR2: SGHTA, FQGTGA. The length of the CDR3 is 16 residues. V trimming: 5 bases; J trimming: 5 bases; junction bases outside the gene matches: 7. The data belong to a study of blood T cell repertoires in COVID-19. Study background: Collection of acute and convalescent COVID-19 samples took place in the United States, Italy and Spain. The analysed material was cDNA or gDNA that came from T cells, B-cell-depleted T cells, or PBMCs.

Seattle patients were enrolled while actively infected and followed longitudinally. The authors' processing: Amplifying reference gene primers gave estimates of nucleated cell counts. The repertoire was sequenced with immunoSEQ multiplex PCR; TCRdb's copy has only in-frame clones and lacks some. The DNA gave D and trimming, while V, J and clone size come from that table. The table includes fewer than 450,000 clones, around nine tenths detected once. The specimen was peripheral blood. This sequence was found in a woman between 70 and 85 years old with COVID-19, enrolled during active disease. The chain uses TRBV7-3 and TRBJ2-2; 11 positions agree with TRBD2. Here the CDR3 DNA reads TGTGCCAGCAGCCCTGGGGCTAGCGGGGGGACCGGGGAGCTGTTTTTT. Translated, it gives CASSPGASGGTGELFF.